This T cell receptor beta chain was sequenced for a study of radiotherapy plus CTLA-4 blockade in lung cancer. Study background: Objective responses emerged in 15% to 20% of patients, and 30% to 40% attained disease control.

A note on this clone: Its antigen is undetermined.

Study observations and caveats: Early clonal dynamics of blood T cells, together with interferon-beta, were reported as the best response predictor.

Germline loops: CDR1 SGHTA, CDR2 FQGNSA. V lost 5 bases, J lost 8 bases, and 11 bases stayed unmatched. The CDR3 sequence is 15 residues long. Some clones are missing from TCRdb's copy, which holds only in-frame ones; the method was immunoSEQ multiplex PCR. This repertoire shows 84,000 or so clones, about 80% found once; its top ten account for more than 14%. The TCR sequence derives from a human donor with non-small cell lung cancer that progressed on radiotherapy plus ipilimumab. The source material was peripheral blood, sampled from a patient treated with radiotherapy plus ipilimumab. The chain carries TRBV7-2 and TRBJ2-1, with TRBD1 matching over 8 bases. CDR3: CASSIQAGQGYEQFF. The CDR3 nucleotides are TGTGCCAGCAGCATTCAAGCAGGACAGGGATATGAGCAGTTCTTC.